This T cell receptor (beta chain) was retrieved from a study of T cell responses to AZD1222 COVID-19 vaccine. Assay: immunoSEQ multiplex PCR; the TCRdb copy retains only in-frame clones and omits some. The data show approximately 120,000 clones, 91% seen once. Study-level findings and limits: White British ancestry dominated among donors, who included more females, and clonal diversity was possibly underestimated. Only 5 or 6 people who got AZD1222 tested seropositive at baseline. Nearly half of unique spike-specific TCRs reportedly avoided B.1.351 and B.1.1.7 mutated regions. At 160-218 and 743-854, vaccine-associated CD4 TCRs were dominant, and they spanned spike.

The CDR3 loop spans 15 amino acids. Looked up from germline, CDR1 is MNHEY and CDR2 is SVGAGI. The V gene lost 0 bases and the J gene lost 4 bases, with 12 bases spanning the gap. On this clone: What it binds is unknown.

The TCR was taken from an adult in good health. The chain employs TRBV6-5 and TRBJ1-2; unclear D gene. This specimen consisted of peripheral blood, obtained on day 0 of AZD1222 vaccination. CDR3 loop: CASSYSTILGYGYTF. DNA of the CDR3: TGTGCCAGCAGTTACTCAACCATCTTAGGCTATGGCTACACCTTC.